This TCR beta chain was obtained from a study of blood T cell repertoires in COVID-19. Profiled with immunoSEQ multiplex PCR; TCRdb holds only in-frame clones, not every one. The sample contains about 33,000 clones, around 85% of which appear only once. The ends lost 5 bases at V and 8 bases at J; junction bases unmatched: 13. The CDR3 extends over 15 amino acids. The germline gives CDR1 SGHTA, CDR2 FQGTGA. The sequencing sample was made of peripheral blood. This receptor was identified in a man between 65 and 79 years old with acute or convalescent COVID-19. V gene TRBV7-3 combines with J gene TRBJ1-2; 8 bases agree with TRBD1. The CDR3 coding sequence is TGTGCCAGCAGCCCATACACGGGACAGGTAGACGGCTACACCTTC. Its translation is CASSPYTGQVDGYTF.